This paragraph reports one T cell receptor beta chain. Produced via immunoSEQ multiplex PCR; TCRdb's table is partial and in-frame only. The data contain fewer than 75,000 clones, 84% of them seen just once; the ten biggest clones take up around 1.3%. These data come from a study of T cells in localized non-small cell lung cancer. V dropped 3 bases and J dropped 4; count of bases not matched to a gene: 17. CDR3 size: 18 residues. The germline V gene has CDR1 KGHSH and CDR2 LQKENI. This TCR came from a female donor over 55 with stage I lung adenocarcinoma. This specimen was peripheral blood, taken before any cancer treatment. The chain joins TRBV18 to TRBJ1-1; the match to TRBD1 covers 7 bases. This CDR3 reads CASSPPTIDRVGVTEAFF. The CDR3 bases are TGTGCCAGCTCACCCCCGACCATCGACAGGGTGGGGGTCACTGAAGCTTTCTTT.